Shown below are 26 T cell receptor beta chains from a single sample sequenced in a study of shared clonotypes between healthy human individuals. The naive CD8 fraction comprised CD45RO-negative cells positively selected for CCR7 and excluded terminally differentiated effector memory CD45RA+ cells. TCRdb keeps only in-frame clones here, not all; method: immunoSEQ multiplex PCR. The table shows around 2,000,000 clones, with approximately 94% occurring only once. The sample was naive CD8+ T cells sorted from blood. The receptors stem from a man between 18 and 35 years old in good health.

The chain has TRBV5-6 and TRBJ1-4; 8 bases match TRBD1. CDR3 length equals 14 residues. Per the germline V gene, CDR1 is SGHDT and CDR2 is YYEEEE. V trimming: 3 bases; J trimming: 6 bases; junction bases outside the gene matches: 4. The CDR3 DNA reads TGTGCCAGCAGCTCTGAGGACAGGGATGAAAAACTGTTTTTT. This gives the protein CASSSEDRDEKLFF.

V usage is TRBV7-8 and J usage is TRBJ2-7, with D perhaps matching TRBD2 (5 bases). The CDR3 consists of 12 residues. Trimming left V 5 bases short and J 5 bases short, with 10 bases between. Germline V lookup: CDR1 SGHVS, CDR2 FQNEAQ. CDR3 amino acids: CASSPNGNEQYF. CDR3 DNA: TGTGCCAGCAGCCCCAACGGGAACGAGCAGTACTTC.

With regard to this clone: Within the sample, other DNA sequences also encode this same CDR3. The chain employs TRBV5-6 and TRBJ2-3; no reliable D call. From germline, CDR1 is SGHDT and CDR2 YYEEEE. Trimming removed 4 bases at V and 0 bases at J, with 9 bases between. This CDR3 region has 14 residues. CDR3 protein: CASSPASSTDTQYF. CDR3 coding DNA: TGTGCCAGCAGCCCGGCTTCTAGCACAGATACGCAGTATTTT.

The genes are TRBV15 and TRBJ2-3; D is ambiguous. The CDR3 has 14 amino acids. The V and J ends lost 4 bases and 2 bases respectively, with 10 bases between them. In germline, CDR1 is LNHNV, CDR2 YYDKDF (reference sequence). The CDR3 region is CATSTAPHTDTQYF. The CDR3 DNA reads TGTGCCACCAGCACAGCGCCCCACACAGATACGCAGTATTTT.

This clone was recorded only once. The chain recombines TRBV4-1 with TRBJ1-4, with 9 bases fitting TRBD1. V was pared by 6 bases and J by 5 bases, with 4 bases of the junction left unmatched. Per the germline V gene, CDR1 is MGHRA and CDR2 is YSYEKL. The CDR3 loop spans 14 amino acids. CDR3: CASRAGTGNEKLFF. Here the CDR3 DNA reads TGCGCCAGCAGGGCCGGGACAGGGAATGAAAAACTGTTTTTT.

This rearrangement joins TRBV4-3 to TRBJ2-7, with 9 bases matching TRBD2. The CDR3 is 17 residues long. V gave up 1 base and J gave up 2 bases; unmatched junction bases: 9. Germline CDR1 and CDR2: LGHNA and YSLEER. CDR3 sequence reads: CASSQVGGAGGPYEQYF. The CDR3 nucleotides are TGCGCCAGCAGCCAAGTCGGCGGGGCGGGAGGGCCCTACGAGCAGTACTTC.

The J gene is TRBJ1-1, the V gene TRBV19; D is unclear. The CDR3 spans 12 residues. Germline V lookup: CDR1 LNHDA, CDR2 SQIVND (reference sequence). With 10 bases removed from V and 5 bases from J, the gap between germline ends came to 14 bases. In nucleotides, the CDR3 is TGTGCCACCAACGTGGGAGATACTGAAGCTTTCTTT. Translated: CATNVGDTEAFF.

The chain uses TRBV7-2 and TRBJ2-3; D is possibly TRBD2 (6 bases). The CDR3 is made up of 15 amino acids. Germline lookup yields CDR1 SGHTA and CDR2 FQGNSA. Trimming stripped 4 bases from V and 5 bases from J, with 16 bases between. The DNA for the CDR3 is TGTGCCAGCAGCTACCGGGACTCCCTCGGAGATACGCAGTATTTT. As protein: CASSYRDSLGDTQYF. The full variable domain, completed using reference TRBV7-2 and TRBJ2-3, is GAGVSQSPSNKVTEKGKDVELRCDPISGHTALYWYRQSLGQGLEFLIYFQGNSAPDKSGLPSDRFSAERTGGSVSTLTIQRTQQEDSAVYLCASSYRDSLGDTQYFGPGTRLTVL.

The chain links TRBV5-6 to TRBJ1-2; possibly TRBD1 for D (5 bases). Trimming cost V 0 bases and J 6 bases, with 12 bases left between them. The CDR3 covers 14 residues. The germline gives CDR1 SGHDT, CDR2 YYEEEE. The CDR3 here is CASSLAVLTDGYTF. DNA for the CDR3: TGTGCCAGCAGCTTGGCGGTACTGACAGATGGCTACACCTTC.

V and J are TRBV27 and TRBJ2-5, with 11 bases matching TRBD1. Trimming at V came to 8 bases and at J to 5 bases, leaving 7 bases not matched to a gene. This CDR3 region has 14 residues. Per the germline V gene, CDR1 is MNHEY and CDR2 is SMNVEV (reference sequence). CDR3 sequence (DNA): TGTGCCAGCGGGGGACAGGGGGGTATCGAGACCCAGTACTTC. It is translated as CASGGQGGIETQYF.

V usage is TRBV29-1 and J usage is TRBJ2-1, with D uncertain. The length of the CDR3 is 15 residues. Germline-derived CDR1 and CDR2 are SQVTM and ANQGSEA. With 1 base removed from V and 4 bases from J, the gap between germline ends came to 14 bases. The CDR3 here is CSVEGTTRSYNEQFF. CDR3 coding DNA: TGCAGCGTTGAAGGGACGACAAGGTCTTACAATGAGCAGTTCTTC.

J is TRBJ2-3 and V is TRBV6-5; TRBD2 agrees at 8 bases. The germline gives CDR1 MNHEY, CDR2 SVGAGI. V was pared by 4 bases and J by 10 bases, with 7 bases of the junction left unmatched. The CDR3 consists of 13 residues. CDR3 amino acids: CASSSSGLAPQYF. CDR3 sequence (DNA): TGTGCCAGCAGTTCCTCTGGACTAGCACCGCAGTATTTT.

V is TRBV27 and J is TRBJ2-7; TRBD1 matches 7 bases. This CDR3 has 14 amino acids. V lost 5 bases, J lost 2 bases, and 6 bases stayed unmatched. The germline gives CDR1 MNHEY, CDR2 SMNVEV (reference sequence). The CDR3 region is CASSPGQRAYEQYF. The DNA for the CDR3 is TGTGCCAGCAGTCCGGGACAGCGTGCCTACGAGCAGTACTTC.

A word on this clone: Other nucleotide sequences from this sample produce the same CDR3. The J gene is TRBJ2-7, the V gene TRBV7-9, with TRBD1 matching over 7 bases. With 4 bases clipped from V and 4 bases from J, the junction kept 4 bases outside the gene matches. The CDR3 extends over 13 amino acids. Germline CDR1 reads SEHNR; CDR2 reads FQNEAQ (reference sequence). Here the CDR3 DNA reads TGTGCCAGCAGCTCTCGGGACAGATACGAGCAGTACTTC. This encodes CASSSRDRYEQYF. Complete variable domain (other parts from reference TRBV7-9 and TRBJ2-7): DTGVSQNPRHKITKRGQNVTFRCDPISEHNRLYWYRQTLGQGPEFLTYFQNEAQLEKSRLLSDRFSAERPKGSFSTLEIQRTEQGDSAMYLCASSSRDRYEQYFGPGTRLTVT.

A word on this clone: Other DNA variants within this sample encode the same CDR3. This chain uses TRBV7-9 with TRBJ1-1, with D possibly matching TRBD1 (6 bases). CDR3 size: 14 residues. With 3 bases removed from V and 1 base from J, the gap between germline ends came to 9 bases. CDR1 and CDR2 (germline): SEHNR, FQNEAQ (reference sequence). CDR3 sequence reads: CASSLGAGNTEAFF. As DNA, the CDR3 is TGTGCCAGCAGCTTGGGGGCTGGGAACACTGAAGCTTTCTTT.

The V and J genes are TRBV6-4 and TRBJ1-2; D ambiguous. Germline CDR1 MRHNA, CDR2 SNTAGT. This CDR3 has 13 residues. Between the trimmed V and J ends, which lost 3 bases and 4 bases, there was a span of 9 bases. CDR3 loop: CASSEGIGYGYTF. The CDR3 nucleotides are TGTGCCAGCAGTGAGGGCATAGGCTATGGCTACACCTTC.

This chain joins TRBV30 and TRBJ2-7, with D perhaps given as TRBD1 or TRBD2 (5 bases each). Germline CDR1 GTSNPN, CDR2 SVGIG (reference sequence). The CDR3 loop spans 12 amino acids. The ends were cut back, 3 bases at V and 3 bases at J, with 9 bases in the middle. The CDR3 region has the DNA TGTGCCTGGAGGAGGGGCAACTACGAGCAGTACTTC. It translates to CAWRRGNYEQYF.

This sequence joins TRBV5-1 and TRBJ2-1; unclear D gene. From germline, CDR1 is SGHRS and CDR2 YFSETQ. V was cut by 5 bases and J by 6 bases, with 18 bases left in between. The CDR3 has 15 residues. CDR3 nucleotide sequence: TGCGCCAGCAGATACCCGGGCCTGGGTTCCAATGAGCAGTTCTTC. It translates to CASRYPGLGSNEQFF.

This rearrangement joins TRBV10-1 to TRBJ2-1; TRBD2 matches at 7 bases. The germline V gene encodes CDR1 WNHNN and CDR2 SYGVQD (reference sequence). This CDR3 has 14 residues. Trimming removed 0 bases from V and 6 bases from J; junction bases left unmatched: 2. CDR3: CASSESGGVNEQFF. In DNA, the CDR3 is TGCGCCAGCAGTGAGTCGGGGGGGGTCAATGAGCAGTTCTTC.

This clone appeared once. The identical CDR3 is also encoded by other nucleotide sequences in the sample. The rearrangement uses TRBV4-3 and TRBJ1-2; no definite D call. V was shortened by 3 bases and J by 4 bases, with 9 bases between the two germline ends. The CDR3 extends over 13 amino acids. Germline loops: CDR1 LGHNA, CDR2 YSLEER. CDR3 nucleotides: TGCGCCAGCAGCCAGGAACCGGGCTATGGCTACACCTTC. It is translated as CASSQEPGYGYTF.

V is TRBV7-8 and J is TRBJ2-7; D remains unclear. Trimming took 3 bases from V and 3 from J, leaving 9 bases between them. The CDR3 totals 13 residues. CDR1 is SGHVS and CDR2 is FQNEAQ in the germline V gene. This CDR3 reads CASSFRTLYEQYF. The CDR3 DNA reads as TGTGCCAGCAGCTTTCGAACCCTCTACGAGCAGTACTTC.

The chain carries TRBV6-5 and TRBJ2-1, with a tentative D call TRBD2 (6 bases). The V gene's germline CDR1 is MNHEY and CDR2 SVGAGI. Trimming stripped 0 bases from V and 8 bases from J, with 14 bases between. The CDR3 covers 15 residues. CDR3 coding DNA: TGTGCCAGCAGTTACTCCGGAGGGGAAATATATGAGCAGTTCTTC. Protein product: CASSYSGGEIYEQFF.

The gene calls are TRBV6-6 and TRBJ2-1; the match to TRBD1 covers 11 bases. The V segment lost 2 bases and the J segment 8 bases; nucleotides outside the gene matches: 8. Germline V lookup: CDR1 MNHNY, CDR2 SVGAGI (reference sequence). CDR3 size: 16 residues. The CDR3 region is CASSYPRDRGSDEQFF. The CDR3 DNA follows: TGTGCCAGCAGTTACCCACGGGACAGGGGGTCGGATGAGCAGTTCTTC.

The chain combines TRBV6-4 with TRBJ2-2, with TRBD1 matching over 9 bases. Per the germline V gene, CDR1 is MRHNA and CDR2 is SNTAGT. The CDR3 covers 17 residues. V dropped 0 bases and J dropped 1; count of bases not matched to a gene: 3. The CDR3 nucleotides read TGTGCCAGCAGTGACTCTAGGACAGGGGAGAACACCGGGGAGCTGTTTTTT. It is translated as CASSDSRTGENTGELFF.

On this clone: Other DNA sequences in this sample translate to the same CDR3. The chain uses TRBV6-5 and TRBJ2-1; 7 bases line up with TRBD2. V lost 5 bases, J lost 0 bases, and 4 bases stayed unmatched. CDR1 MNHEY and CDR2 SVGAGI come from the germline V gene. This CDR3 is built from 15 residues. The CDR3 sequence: CASSLSGNSYNEQFF. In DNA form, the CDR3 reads TGTGCCAGCAGTCTAAGCGGGAACTCCTACAATGAGCAGTTCTTC.

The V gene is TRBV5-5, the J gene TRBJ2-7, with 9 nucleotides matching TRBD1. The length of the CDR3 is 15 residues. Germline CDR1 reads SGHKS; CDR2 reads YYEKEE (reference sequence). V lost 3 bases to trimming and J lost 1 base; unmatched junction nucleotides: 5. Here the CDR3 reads CASSYGQGISYEQYF. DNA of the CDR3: TGTGCCAGCAGCTATGGACAGGGGATTTCCTACGAGCAGTACTTC. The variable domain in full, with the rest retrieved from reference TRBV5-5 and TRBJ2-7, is DAGVTQSPTHLIKTRGQQVTLRCSPISGHKSVSWYQQVLGQGPQFIFQYYEKEERGRGNFPDRFSARQFPNYSSELNVNALLLGDSALYLCASSYGQGISYEQYFGPGTRLTVT.